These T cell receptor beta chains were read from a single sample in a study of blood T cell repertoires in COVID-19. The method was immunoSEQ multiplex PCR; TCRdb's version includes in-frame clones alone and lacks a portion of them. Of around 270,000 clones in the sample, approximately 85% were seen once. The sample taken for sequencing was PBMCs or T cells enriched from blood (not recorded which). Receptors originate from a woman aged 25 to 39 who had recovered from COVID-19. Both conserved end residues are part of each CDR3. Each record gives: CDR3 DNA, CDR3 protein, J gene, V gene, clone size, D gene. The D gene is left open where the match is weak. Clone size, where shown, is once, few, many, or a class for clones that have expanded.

CDR3nt: TGCGCCAGCAGCTCCACTAGATTCTTTGGAGGGAACACCGGGGAGCTGTTTTTT; CDR3aa: CASSSTRFFGGNTGELFF; j_gene: TRBJ2-2; v_gene: TRBV5-1; abundance: NA; d_gene: NA
CDR3nt: TGTGCCAGCAGCCCGGGACAGGGTTCGGGAAACACCATATATTTT; CDR3aa: CASSPGQGSGNTIYF; j_gene: TRBJ1-3; v_gene: TRBV28; abundance: NA; d_gene: TRBD1
CDR3nt: TGTGCCAGCAGTTATACTCCCCACTTTTCTAGGAGCTCCTATAATTCACCCCTCCACTTT; CDR3aa: CASSYTPHFSRSSYNSPLHF; j_gene: TRBJ1-6; v_gene: TRBV27; abundance: NA; d_gene: NA
CDR3nt: TGTGCCAGTAGGACCGGCGGGGCGAACACTGAAGCTTTCTTT; CDR3aa: CASRTGGANTEAFF; j_gene: TRBJ1-1; v_gene: TRBV19; abundance: NA; d_gene: NA
CDR3nt: TGTGCCAGCAGCGTAGGGGGCAGGCAAGAGACCCAGTACTTC; CDR3aa: CASSVGGRQETQYF; j_gene: TRBJ2-5; v_gene: TRBV9; abundance: NA; d_gene: NA
CDR3nt: TGTGCCAGCATACGGGATTCCGAGAACACTGAAGCTTTCTTT; CDR3aa: CASIRDSENTEAFF; j_gene: TRBJ1-1; v_gene: TRBV6-5; abundance: NA; d_gene: NA
CDR3nt: TGCAGCGTTCTAGCGGGAGGCCTTAACAATGAGCAGTTCTTC; CDR3aa: CSVLAGGLNNEQFF; j_gene: TRBJ2-1; v_gene: TRBV29-1; abundance: once; d_gene: TRBD2
CDR3nt: TGTGCCAGCAGCTTAGGAGCCGGCACTGAAGCTTTCTTT; CDR3aa: CASSLGAGTEAFF; j_gene: TRBJ1-1; v_gene: TRBV7-8; abundance: NA; d_gene: NA
CDR3nt: TGTGCCAGCAGCTTTCCGGGACAGTTTAGTTTCTACACCTTC; CDR3aa: CASSFPGQFSFYTF; j_gene: TRBJ1-2; v_gene: TRBV7-9; abundance: NA; d_gene: TRBD1
CDR3nt: TGTGCCAGCTCCGGGACAGGGAATGCTGGGGCCAACGTCCTGACTTTC; CDR3aa: CASSGTGNAGANVLTF; j_gene: TRBJ2-6; v_gene: TRBV9; abundance: NA; d_gene: TRBD1
CDR3nt: TGTGCCAGCAGCTTTAGCGGGGGGGTCGCCGAGCAGTACTTC; CDR3aa: CASSFSGGVAEQYF; j_gene: TRBJ2-7; v_gene: TRBV7-9; abundance: NA; d_gene: TRBD2
CDR3nt: TGTGCCAGCAGCCGAGGCACATCCTATGGCTACACCTTC; CDR3aa: CASSRGTSYGYTF; j_gene: TRBJ1-2; v_gene: TRBV3-1/TRBV3-2; abundance: once; d_gene: NA
CDR3nt: TGTGCCAGCAGCCAACACCGACAGGGTCGCTCCTACGAGCAGTACTTC; CDR3aa: CASSQHRQGRSYEQYF; j_gene: TRBJ2-7; v_gene: TRBV3-1/TRBV3-2; abundance: NA; d_gene: TRBD1
CDR3nt: TGTGCCAGCAGTGAAGGTACAGGGAGGGATCAGCCCCAGCATTTT; CDR3aa: CASSEGTGRDQPQHF; j_gene: TRBJ1-5; v_gene: TRBV6-4; abundance: NA; d_gene: NA
CDR3nt: TGTGCCAGCAGCGCCGGGACAAAGAACACTGAAGCTTTCTTT; CDR3aa: CASSAGTKNTEAFF; j_gene: TRBJ1-1; v_gene: TRBV2; abundance: NA; d_gene: NA
CDR3nt: TGTGCCAGCAGCCAAGATTATGGCGGTCGCAGGGGTTTACAGCCCCAGCATTTT; CDR3aa: CASSQDYGGRRGLQPQHF; j_gene: TRBJ1-5; v_gene: TRBV3-1/TRBV3-2; abundance: once; d_gene: NA
CDR3nt: TGTGCCAGCAGCCCCGGAGAGGACAGGAGCTCCTACGAGCAGTACTTC; CDR3aa: CASSPGEDRSSYEQYF; j_gene: TRBJ2-7; v_gene: TRBV9; abundance: NA; d_gene: TRBD1
CDR3nt: TGCGCCAGCAGTCAAGAACCCGGGACAGGGACCTACAATGAGCAGTTCTTC; CDR3aa: CASSQEPGTGTYNEQFF; j_gene: TRBJ2-1; v_gene: TRBV23-1; abundance: NA; d_gene: TRBD1
CDR3nt: TGTGCCACCTCGACCCGAAGCGCAGGGGGCTCGGGGAATGAGCAGTTCTTC; CDR3aa: CATSTRSAGGSGNEQFF; j_gene: TRBJ2-1; v_gene: TRBV27; abundance: once; d_gene: TRBD1
CDR3nt: TGCGCCAGCAGCCAAGTTGTGACAGGGGGGACCGGGGAGCTGTTTTTT; CDR3aa: CASSQVVTGGTGELFF; j_gene: TRBJ2-2; v_gene: TRBV4-1; abundance: NA; d_gene: TRBD1
CDR3nt: TGTGCCAGCAGCGTAGATGAGGGAAGAGGTCACTACGAGCAGTACTTC; CDR3aa: CASSVDEGRGHYEQYF; j_gene: TRBJ2-7; v_gene: TRBV9; abundance: NA; d_gene: NA
CDR3nt: TGTGCCAGCATCCCCCCTCGGGCGGGACCACAAGAGACCCAGTACTTC; CDR3aa: CASIPPRAGPQETQYF; j_gene: TRBJ2-5; v_gene: TRBV27; abundance: NA; d_gene: NA
CDR3nt: TGTGCCACCAGTGCCCCACTAGCGGGTAACACCGGGGAGCTGTTTTTT; CDR3aa: CATSAPLAGNTGELFF; j_gene: TRBJ2-2; v_gene: TRBV24-1; abundance: NA; d_gene: TRBD2
CDR3nt: TGTGCCAGCAGTTTCCTCCTCGGTGCCTCCTACGAGCAGTACTTC; CDR3aa: CASSFLLGASYEQYF; j_gene: TRBJ2-7; v_gene: TRBV27; abundance: NA; d_gene: NA
CDR3nt: TGTGCCAAATATGACAGAGACACAGATACGCAGTATTTT; CDR3aa: CAKYDRDTDTQYF; j_gene: TRBJ2-3; v_gene: TRBV21-1; abundance: NA; d_gene: NA
CDR3nt: TGTGCCAGCAGTTGGGACAGGGGAGAGACCCAGTACTTC; CDR3aa: CASSWDRGETQYF; j_gene: TRBJ2-5; v_gene: TRBV6-5; abundance: once; d_gene: TRBD1
CDR3nt: TGTGCCAGCAGCCAAGCCCCAGGGGGATACGAGCAGTACTTC; CDR3aa: CASSQAPGGYEQYF; j_gene: TRBJ2-7; v_gene: TRBV3-1/TRBV3-2; abundance: NA; d_gene: TRBD1
CDR3nt: TGTGCCAGCAGCAAAAGAAGACATCCGCACTACGAGCAGTACTTC; CDR3aa: CASSKRRHPHYEQYF; j_gene: TRBJ2-7; v_gene: TRBV21-1; abundance: NA; d_gene: NA
CDR3nt: TGCAGCGTTGACGGGACAGGGGGTAACTATGGCTACACCTTC; CDR3aa: CSVDGTGGNYGYTF; j_gene: TRBJ1-2; v_gene: TRBV29-1; abundance: NA; d_gene: TRBD1
CDR3nt: TGTGCCAGCAGACCGACAGGGACGTTTGAAGCTTTCTTT; CDR3aa: CASRPTGTFEAFF; j_gene: TRBJ1-1; v_gene: TRBV28; abundance: NA; d_gene: TRBD1
CDR3nt: TGTGCCAGCAGGCAGATCGGGGAGCTGTTTTTT; CDR3aa: CASRQIGELFF; j_gene: TRBJ2-2; v_gene: TRBV2; abundance: NA; d_gene: NA
CDR3nt: TGTGCCAGTTGGAGGGGCAGTCTCACCGGGGAGCTGTTTTTT; CDR3aa: CASWRGSLTGELFF; j_gene: TRBJ2-2; v_gene: TRBV28; abundance: NA; d_gene: NA
CDR3nt: TGTGCCAGCAGTGAAGTATTCGGGAGCGTGGTCTACGAGCAGTACTTC; CDR3aa: CASSEVFGSVVYEQYF; j_gene: TRBJ2-7; v_gene: TRBV6-1; abundance: NA; d_gene: NA
CDR3nt: TGTGCCAGCTCCACGGCCGCGGGAGCCGCCTACGAGCAGTACTTC; CDR3aa: CASSTAAGAAYEQYF; j_gene: TRBJ2-7; v_gene: TRBV18; abundance: NA; d_gene: TRBD2
CDR3nt: TGTGCCAGCAGTTACTCCACGAACAGGGTGAACACTGAAGCTTTCTTT; CDR3aa: CASSYSTNRVNTEAFF; j_gene: TRBJ1-1; v_gene: TRBV6-5; abundance: NA; d_gene: NA
CDR3nt: TGTGCCAGCAGCATACTGGGACAGGGGTATATCGAAAAACTGTTTTTT; CDR3aa: CASSILGQGYIEKLFF; j_gene: TRBJ1-4; v_gene: TRBV5-6; abundance: NA; d_gene: TRBD1